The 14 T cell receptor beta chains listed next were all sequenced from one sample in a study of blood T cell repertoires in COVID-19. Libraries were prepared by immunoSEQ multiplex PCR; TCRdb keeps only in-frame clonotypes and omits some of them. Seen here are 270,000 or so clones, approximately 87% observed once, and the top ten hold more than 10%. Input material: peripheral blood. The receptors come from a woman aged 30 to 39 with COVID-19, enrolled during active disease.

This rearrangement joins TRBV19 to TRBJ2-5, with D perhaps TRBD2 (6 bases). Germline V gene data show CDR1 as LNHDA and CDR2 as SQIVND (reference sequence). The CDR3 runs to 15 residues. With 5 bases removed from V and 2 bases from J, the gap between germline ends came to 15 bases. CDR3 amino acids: CASSSGWGVQETQYF. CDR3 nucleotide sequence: TGTGCCAGTAGTTCCGGATGGGGGGTACAAGAGACCCAGTACTTC. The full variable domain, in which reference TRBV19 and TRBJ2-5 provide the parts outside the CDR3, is DGGITQSPKYLFRKEGQNVTLSCEQNLNHDAMYWYRQDPGQGLRLIYYSQIVNDFQKGDIAEGYSVSREKKESFPLTVTSAQKNPTAFYLCASSSGWGVQETQYFGPGTRLLVL.

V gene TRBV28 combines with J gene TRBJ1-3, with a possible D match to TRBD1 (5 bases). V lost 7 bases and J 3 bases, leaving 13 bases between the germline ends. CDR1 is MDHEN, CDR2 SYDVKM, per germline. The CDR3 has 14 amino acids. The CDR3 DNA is TGTGCCAGCACCCAGGACATCGATGGAAACACCATATATTTT. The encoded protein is CASTQDIDGNTIYF.

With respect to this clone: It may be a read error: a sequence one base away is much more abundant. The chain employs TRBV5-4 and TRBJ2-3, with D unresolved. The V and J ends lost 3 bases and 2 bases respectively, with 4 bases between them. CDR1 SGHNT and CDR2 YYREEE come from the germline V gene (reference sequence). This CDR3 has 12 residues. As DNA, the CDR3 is TGTGCCAGCAGCTCCCTCACAGATACGCAGTATTTT. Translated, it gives CASSSLTDTQYF.

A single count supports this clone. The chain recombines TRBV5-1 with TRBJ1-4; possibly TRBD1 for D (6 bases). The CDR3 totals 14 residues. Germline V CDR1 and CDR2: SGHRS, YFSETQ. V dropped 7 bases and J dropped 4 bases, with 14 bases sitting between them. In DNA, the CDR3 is TGCGCCAGCTCTTTCCAGGGGTATAATGAAAAACTGTTTTTT. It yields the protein CASSFQGYNEKLFF.

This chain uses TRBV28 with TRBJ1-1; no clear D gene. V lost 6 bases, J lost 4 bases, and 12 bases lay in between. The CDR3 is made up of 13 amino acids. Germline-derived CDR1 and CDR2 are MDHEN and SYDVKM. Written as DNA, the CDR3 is TGTGCCAGCAGCCTAGCTGGGAGCACTGAAGCTTTCTTT. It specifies CASSLAGSTEAFF.

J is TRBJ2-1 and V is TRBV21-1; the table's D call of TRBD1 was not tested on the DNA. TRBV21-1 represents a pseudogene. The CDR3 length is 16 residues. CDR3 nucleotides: TGTGCCAGCAGCAACCCCCGGGACAGGGTTAGGAATGAGCAGTTCTTC. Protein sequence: CASSNPRDRVRNEQFF.

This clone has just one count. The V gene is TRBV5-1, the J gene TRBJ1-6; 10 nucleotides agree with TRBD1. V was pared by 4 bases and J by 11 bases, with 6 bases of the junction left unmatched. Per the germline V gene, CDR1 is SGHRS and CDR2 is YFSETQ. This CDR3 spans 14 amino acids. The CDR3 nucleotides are TGCGCCAGCAGCCTCGGGACAGGGGAGGCACCCCTCCACTTT. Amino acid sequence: CASSLGTGEAPLHF. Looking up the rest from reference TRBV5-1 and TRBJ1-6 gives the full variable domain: KAGVTQTPRYLIKTRGQQVTLSCSPISGHRSVSWYQQTPGQGLQFLFEYFSETQRNKGNFPGRFSGRQFSNSRSEMNVSTLELGDSALYLCASSLGTGEAPLHFGNGTRLTVT.

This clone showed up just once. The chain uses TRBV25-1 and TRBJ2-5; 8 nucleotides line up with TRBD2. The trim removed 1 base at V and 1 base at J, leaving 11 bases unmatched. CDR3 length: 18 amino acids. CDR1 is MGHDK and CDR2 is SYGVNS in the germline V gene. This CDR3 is CASSEFGVAGSLQETQYF. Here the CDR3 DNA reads TGTGCCAGCAGTGAATTCGGGGTAGCGGGGTCCCTCCAAGAGACCCAGTACTTC. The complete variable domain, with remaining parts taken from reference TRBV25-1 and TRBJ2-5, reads EADIYQTPRYLVIGTGKKITLECSQTMGHDKMYWYQQDPGMELHLIHYSYGVNSTEKGDLSSESTVSRIRTEHFPLTLESARPSHTSQYLCASSEFGVAGSLQETQYFGPGTRLLVL.

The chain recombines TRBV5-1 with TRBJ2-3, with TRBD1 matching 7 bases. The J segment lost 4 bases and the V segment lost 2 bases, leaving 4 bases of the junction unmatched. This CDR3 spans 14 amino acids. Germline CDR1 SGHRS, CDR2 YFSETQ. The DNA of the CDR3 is TGCGCCAGCAGCTTAATAGGGGGCCCAGATACGCAGTATTTT. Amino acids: CASSLIGGPDTQYF.

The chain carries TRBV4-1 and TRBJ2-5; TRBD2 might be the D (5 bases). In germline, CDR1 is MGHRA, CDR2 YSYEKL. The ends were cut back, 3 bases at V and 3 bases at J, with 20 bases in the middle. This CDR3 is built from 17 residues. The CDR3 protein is CASSQPYKGSGKETQYF. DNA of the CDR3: TGCGCCAGCAGCCAGCCGTATAAAGGGTCGGGGAAAGAGACCCAGTACTTC.

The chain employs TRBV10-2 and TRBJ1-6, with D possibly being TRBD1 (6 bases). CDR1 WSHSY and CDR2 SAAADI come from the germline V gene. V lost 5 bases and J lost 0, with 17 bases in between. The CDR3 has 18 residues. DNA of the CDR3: TGCGCCAGCAGTCTTACCCCGGGACAAAGCTCCTATAATTCACCCCTCCACTTT. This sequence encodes CASSLTPGQSSYNSPLHF.

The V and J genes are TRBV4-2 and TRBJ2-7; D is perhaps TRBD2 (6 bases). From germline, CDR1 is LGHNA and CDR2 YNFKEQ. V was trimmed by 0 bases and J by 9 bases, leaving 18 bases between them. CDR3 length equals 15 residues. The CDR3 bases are TGTGCCAGCAGCCAAGATTGGGGCGGGGCCCCCTGGCAGTACTTC. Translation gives CASSQDWGGAPWQYF.

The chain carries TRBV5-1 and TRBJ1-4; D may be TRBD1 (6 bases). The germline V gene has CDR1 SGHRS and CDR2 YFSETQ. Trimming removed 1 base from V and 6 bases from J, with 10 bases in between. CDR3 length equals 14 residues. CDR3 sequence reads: CASSLTGWDEKLFF. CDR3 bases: TGCGCCAGCAGCTTGACAGGGTGGGATGAAAAACTGTTTTTT.

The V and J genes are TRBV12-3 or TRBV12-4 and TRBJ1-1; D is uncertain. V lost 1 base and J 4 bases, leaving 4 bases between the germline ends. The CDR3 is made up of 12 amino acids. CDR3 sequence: CASSLGSTEAFF. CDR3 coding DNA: TGTGCCAGCAGTTTAGGGAGCACTGAAGCTTTCTTT.